This T cell receptor beta chain was sequenced in a study of T-cell reconstitution after alpha-beta-depleted transplantation in children. This clonotype was found a few times. Preparation of the TCRbeta library used unique molecular identifiers. TCRdb itself ran the PCR reads through MiXCR, one entry per CDR3 protein. The repertoire holds a few hundred thousand distinct CDR3 sequences, with approximately 30% as singletons. With V trimmed by 5 bases and J by 0 bases, 6 bases remained unmatched. Germline assignment: CDR1 MNHEY and CDR2 SMNVEV (reference sequence). The CDR3 spans 16 residues. The rearrangement links TRBV27 to TRBJ2-1, with TRBD2 matching 8 bases. The TCR originated in a boy less than two years old with Wiskott-Aldrich syndrome, due to receive a stem cell transplant. Material: PBMCs, obtained before TCRalphabeta/CD19-depleted stem cell transplant. The CDR3 sequence is CASSTSGTSSYNEQFF. CDR3 coding DNA: TGTGCCAGCAGTACGTCCGGGACTAGCTCCTACAATGAGCAGTTCTTC.